This entry describes one TCR beta chain. Its specificity is not known. Every isolated RNA sample was fully reverse transcribed, so sequencing captured expressed TCRB transcripts. Sequencing was performed with immunoSEQ multiplex PCR; in TCRdb, only in-frame clones are kept and a portion is missing. The sample lists 300,000 to 400,000 clones; 7% to 9% were seen once. J gave up 5 bases and V 5 bases, and 7 bases lay outside the gene matches. The germline V gene encodes CDR1 SEHNR and CDR2 FQNEAQ (reference sequence). CDR3 size: 14 residues. This sample is drawn from a study of beta chain features in type 1 diabetes. Study-wide results and caveats: When Type 1 diabetes patients were examined, their TCRB CDR3s proved moderately but significantly shorter in all four CD4+ subsets.

Sequenced material: central memory CD4+ T cells from blood. This receptor was obtained from a woman aged 18-29 years in good health. The chain joins TRBV7-9 to TRBJ1-1; 8 bases are shared with TRBD1. This CDR3 is CASSQGQGETEAFF. The CDR3 bases are TGTGCCAGCAGCCAAGGACAGGGTGAGACTGAAGCTTTCTTT.